The entry that follows covers one TCR beta chain sequence. Produced via immunoSEQ multiplex PCR; TCRdb's table is partial and in-frame only. The sample records some 290,000 clones, nearly 90% being singletons. Enrollment of patients from Seattle took place during active infection, with longitudinal follow-up. The record originates from a study of blood T cell repertoires in COVID-19. About the study: From the United States, Italy and Spain came samples of acute and convalescent COVID-19.

Sequenced input: peripheral blood. This receptor was identified in a woman in her forties with COVID-19, enrolled during active disease.

The DNA of the CDR3 is TGTGCCAGCAGCCAAGAGGGTAGGGGACTTGAAGCTTTCTTT. Translated, it gives CASSQEGRGLEAFF. The chain has TRBV4-2 and TRBJ1-1; D perhaps matches TRBD1 (5 bases). The CDR3 is 14 amino acids. Per germline, CDR1 LGHNA and CDR2 YNFKEQ. Deletions cut 0 bases from V and 7 bases from J, with 12 bases between.